A selection of T cell receptor beta chains follows, all from one sample in a study of T cells in Graves' hyperthyroidism and ophthalmopathy. One entry per CDR3 protein, called by TCRdb with MiXCR from the multiplex PCR reads. This sample has fewer than 350,000 distinct CDR3 sequences; nearly 15% occur once, and the top ten carry 30% to 35%. The sequencing input was blood. The source is a woman aged 45 to 65 with Graves' hyperthyroidism that later progressed to Graves' ophthalmopathy. Each CDR3 is given with its conserved first and last residue. The order of the fields is D gene, clone size, V gene, J gene, CDR3 DNA, CDR3 protein. The D gene is left open where the match is weak. The size entry is marked missing in some rows and otherwise reads once, few, many or a size class.

>NA|NA|TRBV24-1|TRBJ2-3
TGTGCCACCAGCTTAGGGGTCACGCAGTATTTT
CATSLGVTQYF
>TRBD1|many|TRBV18|TRBJ1-5
TGTGCCAGCTGTCCAGAGACAGGGAGGGATTATAGCAATCAGCCCCAGCATTTT
CASCPETGRDYSNQPQHF
>NA|many|TRBV20-1|TRBJ1-5
TGCAGTGCTAGAGGGAGGGCCGATAGCAATCAGCCCCAGCATTTT
CSARGRADSNQPQHF
>NA|many|TRBV2|TRBJ1-1
TGTGCCAGCAACCAGGGCAGGAACACTGAAGCTTTCTTT
CASNQGRNTEAFF
>NA|many|TRBV18|TRBJ1-2
TGTGCCAGCTCACCCTATGGGGCAGGGACCAACTATGGCTACACCTTC
CASSPYGAGTNYGYTF
>TRBD1|many|TRBV11-2|TRBJ1-5
TGTGCCAGCAGCAGAGGGGACAGGGACAATCAGCCCCAGCATTTT
CASSRGDRDNQPQHF
>NA|many|TRBV12-3/TRBV12-4|TRBJ1-6
TGTGCCAGCAGTCTAGCGGGGGATTCACCCCTCCACTTT
CASSLAGDSPLHF
>NA|few|TRBV9|TRBJ1-5
TGTGCCAGCAGCTCCAAGGGGGGGGGGCCCCAGCATTTT
CASSSKGGGPQHF
>NA|many|TRBV12-3/TRBV12-4|TRBJ1-3
TGTGCCAGCAGTTCCGTTTTCCGGGAGGGCATATATTTT
CASSSVFREGIYF
>NA|few|TRBV4-1|TRBJ2-7
TGCGCCAGCAGCCAAGATCAGGGCCGTTTGAGGGAGCAGTACTTC
CASSQDQGRLREQYF
>NA|NA|TRBV10-2|TRBJ2-3
TGCGCCGCCGCGGGACAGTTCACAGATACGCAGTATTTT
CAAAGQFTDTQYF
>NA|many|TRBV12-3/TRBV12-4|TRBJ1-2
TGTGCCAGCAGTTTAGAAGGCAGAAACTATGGCTACACCTTC
CASSLEGRNYGYTF
>NA|many|TRBV11-2|TRBJ2-1
TGTGCCAGCAGCTTAGATCTGGCAGGAGGAACCCACAATGAGCAGTTCTTC
CASSLDLAGGTHNEQFF
>NA|NA|TRBV6-1|TRBJ1-5
TGTGCCAGCAGTGATCGGGGGGCGCGAAGTCAGCCCCAGCATTTT
CASSDRGARSQPQHF
>TRBD1|many|TRBV5-6|TRBJ1-5
TGTGCCAGCAGCTACCCCATACCGGACAGGAGTGGCAATCAGCCCCAGCATTTT
CASSYPIPDRSGNQPQHF
>NA|many|TRBV10-3|TRBJ2-7
TGTGCCATCAGTGAGGAGGGGGGACGACCTCTCGAGCAGTACTTC
CAISEEGGRPLEQYF
>NA|many|TRBV10-3|TRBJ2-3
TGTGCCATCAGGGGCAGGGCCGGCACAGATACGCAGTATTTT
CAIRGRAGTDTQYF
>NA|many|TRBV6-1|TRBJ1-1
TGTGCCAGCGCTTCCGGGGCGGACACTGAAGCTTTCTTT
CASASGADTEAFF
>TRBD2|many|TRBV28|TRBJ2-1
TGTGCCAGCAGTTTAGCGGGAGGGTCTGGGAATGAGCAGTTCTTC
CASSLAGGSGNEQFF
>NA|once|TRBV20-1|TRBJ2-1
TGCAGTGCTAGAGCAATAAGCTCCTACAATGAGCAGTTCTTC
CSARAISSYNEQFF
>NA|NA|TRBV29-1|TRBJ2-7
TGCAGCGTTGAAGATAGTGGCAGGGGATCCCACGAGCAGTACTTC
CSVEDSGRGSHEQYF
>TRBD2|few|TRBV19|TRBJ2-1
TGTGCCAGTAGTTCAACTAGCGGGGTAAGAGATGAGCAGTTCTTC
CASSSTSGVRDEQFF
>NA|few|TRBV9|TRBJ2-7
TGTGCCAGCAGCCCTTCGGAACCCTACTCCTACGAGCAGTACTTC
CASSPSEPYSYEQYF
>TRBD2|NA|TRBV5-4|TRBJ2-7
TGTGCCAGCAGCTTGCAGCTAGCGGGAGTGCAGTACTTC
CASSLQLAGVQYF
>TRBD1|NA|TRBV20-1|TRBJ2-7
TGCAGTGCAACCGGGACAGGGTTAAACGAGCAGTACTTC
CSATGTGLNEQYF
>NA|many|TRBV24-1|TRBJ2-7
TGTGCCACCAGTGATTCAAACTCCTACGAGCAGTACTTC
CATSDSNSYEQYF
>NA|many|TRBV5-1|TRBJ1-1
TGCGCCAGCAGTTTGATCCAGGGGAGGAACACTGAAGCTTTCTTT
CASSLIQGRNTEAFF
>NA|many|TRBV6-5|TRBJ2-2
TGTGCCAGCAGTTACGTGGGGGGCGAGAACACCGGGGAGCTGTTTTTT
CASSYVGGENTGELFF
>NA|many|TRBV2|TRBJ2-3
TGTGCCAGCAGTGTGGGCCAGTCCGTCACAGATACGCAGTATTTT
CASSVGQSVTDTQYF
>TRBD1|few|TRBV5-6|TRBJ2-4
TGTGCCAGCAGCTTCGGGACAGGGGATAGCATTCAGTACTTC
CASSFGTGDSIQYF
>NA|NA|TRBV14|TRBJ2-2
TGTGCCAGCAGCCAAGTTAATGAGGGCGGGGAGCTGTTTTTT
CASSQVNEGGELFF
>NA|many|TRBV27|TRBJ2-1
TGTGCCAGCAGTTTAAATGCTAGGGGCTCCTACAATGAGCAGTTCTTC
CASSLNARGSYNEQFF